This TCR beta chain was captured by sequencing in a study of immune reconstitution after stem cell transplant in scleroderma. TCRdb analysed the RT-PCR reads with MiXCR anew, one entry per CDR3 protein. Among about 2,000 distinct CDR3 sequences listed, approximately 16% were seen once. The ends lost 6 bases at V and 4 bases at J; junction bases unmatched: 8. CDR1 is DFQATT and CDR2 is SNEGSKA in the germline V gene (reference sequence). This CDR3 has 14 amino acids. This clonotype is medium-sized (0.01 to 0.1%) in the sample. This receptor was obtained from a female donor with systemic sclerosis. The sample was acquired before or after autologous hematopoietic stem cell transplantation (not recorded which). The rearrangement links TRBV20-1 to TRBJ1-2, with 10 bases identical to TRBD1. CDR3 amino acids: CSAPRDRGIYGYTF. In DNA form, the CDR3 reads TGCAGTGCACCGCGGGACAGGGGTATCTATGGCTACACCTTC.